Shown below are 19 T cell receptor beta chains from a single sample sequenced in a study of cytomegalovirus exposure and HLA in healthy donors. Here immunoSEQ multiplex PCR was the method, and the copy in TCRdb shows in-frame clones only, minus some. The sample has more than 250,000 clones, less than 95% seen once. The sample taken for sequencing was PBMCs. Receptors originate from a woman aged 25 to 39 in good health and CMV-seronegative.

This rearrangement joins TRBV6-1 to TRBJ2-1; 7 bases align to TRBD1. The CDR3 runs 13 residues. Per germline, CDR1 MNHNS and CDR2 SASEGT. J gave up 3 bases and V 11 bases, and 7 bases lay outside the gene matches. In nucleotides, the CDR3 is TGTGCCGAAGGACGGGACAGCTACAATGAGCAGTTCTTC. It translates to CAEGRDSYNEQFF.

J is TRBJ2-3 and V is TRBV27; no clear D. This CDR3 comprises 17 residues. Germline loops: CDR1 MNHEY, CDR2 SMNVEV (reference sequence). Trimming removed 7 bases at V and 1 base at J, with 21 bases between. CDR3 sequence (DNA): TGTGCCAGCACCGATCCCCCAAGGTCGTCGGGCACAGATACGCAGTATTTT. It is translated as CASTDPPRSSGTDTQYF.

V and J are TRBV11-2 and TRBJ1-1; D call uncertain. The CDR3 runs to 13 residues. Germline CDR1 is SGHAT and CDR2 is FQNNGV. Trimming cost V 9 bases and J 6 bases, with 17 bases left between them. The CDR3, as DNA: TGTGCCAGTTCCGTGGGCCCCAAAGCTGAAGCTTTCTTT. Translated, it gives CASSVGPKAEAFF.

The chain recombines TRBV23-1 with TRBJ2-5, with TRBD1 matching 12 bases. TRBV23-1 is flagged as an ORF with uncertain function. The CDR3 runs 18 residues. V shed 3 bases, J shed 2 bases, and the junction held 10 bases outside the gene matches. The CDR3 sequence is CASSHRGTGGAGQETQYF. Here the CDR3 DNA reads TGCGCCAGCAGTCACCGAGGGACAGGGGGCGCCGGGCAAGAGACCCAGTACTTC.

The chain couples TRBV5-4 to TRBJ2-7; 9 nucleotides align to TRBD2. The V gene's germline CDR1 is SGHNT and CDR2 YYREEE (reference sequence). The CDR3 sequence is 14 residues long. V was clipped by 3 bases and J by 4 bases; unmatched bases: 5. As DNA, the CDR3 is TGTGCCAGCAGCTACGATAGCGGGAGTTACGAGCAGTACTTC. Residues: CASSYDSGSYEQYF.

This chain connects TRBV19 to TRBJ1-5; the D is unclear. V was cut by 7 bases and J by 7 bases, with 14 bases left in between. This CDR3 contains 13 residues. CDR1 LNHDA and CDR2 SQIVND come from the germline V gene (reference sequence). CDR3 sequence (DNA): TGTGCCAGTACCTTAGGGTCGGGCCAGCCCCAGCATTTT. Its translation is CASTLGSGQPQHF.

The J gene is TRBJ2-7, the V gene TRBV2, with 9 bases identical to TRBD1. Germline-derived CDR1 and CDR2 are SNHLY and FYNNEI. The ends lost 6 bases at V and 4 bases at J; junction bases unmatched: 1. CDR3 size: 12 residues. CDR3 sequence (DNA): TGTGCCAGCAGGGGGACAGGGTACGAGCAGTACTTC. This encodes CASRGTGYEQYF.

The V and J genes are TRBV5-1 and TRBJ2-5; possible D gene TRBD2, 5 bases. Trimming pared 7 bases from V and 5 bases from J, leaving 15 bases between. The CDR3 length is 13 residues. Germline lookup yields CDR1 SGHRS and CDR2 YFSETQ. CDR3 bases: TGCGCCAGCCCTACTAGGTCTGAGGAGACCCAGTACTTC. Translating it yields CASPTRSEETQYF. Full variable domain (rest looked up from reference TRBV5-1 and TRBJ2-5): KAGVTQTPRYLIKTRGQQVTLSCSPISGHRSVSWYQQTPGQGLQFLFEYFSETQRNKGNFPGRFSGRQFSNSRSEMNVSTLELGDSALYLCASPTRSEETQYFGPGTRLLVL.

This rearrangement joins TRBV29-1 to TRBJ2-3; 8 nucleotides agree with TRBD2. V shed 5 bases and J 1 base; nucleotides not matched to a gene: 17. The CDR3 sequence is 18 residues long. Germline V gene lookup returns CDR1 SQVTM and CDR2 ANQGSEA. The CDR3 region is CSVLWAAGDAWGTDTQYF. Here the CDR3 DNA reads TGCAGCGTTTTATGGGCAGCGGGGGACGCGTGGGGCACAGATACGCAGTATTTT.

The rearrangement uses TRBV15 and TRBJ1-4, with TRBD1 matching over 7 bases. The CDR3 runs 17 residues. CDR1 is LNHNV, CDR2 YYDKDF, per germline (reference sequence). The ends lost 1 base at V and 0 bases at J; junction bases unmatched: 5. This chain's CDR3 is CATSRVRQGATNEKLFF. The CDR3 nucleotides are TGTGCCACCAGCAGAGTACGACAGGGCGCAACTAATGAAAAACTGTTTTTT. The entire variable domain, with the rest obtained from reference TRBV15 and TRBJ1-4, is as follows: DAMVIQNPRYQVTQFGKPVTLSCSQTLNHNVMYWYQQKSSQAPKLLFHYYDKDFNNEADTPDNFQSRRPNTSFCFLDIRSPGLGDTAMYLCATSRVRQGATNEKLFFGSGTQLSVL.

The rearrangement joins TRBV7-2 to TRBJ1-5, with D tentatively TRBD1 (5 bases). There are 16 residues in the CDR3. Looked up from germline, CDR1 is SGHTA and CDR2 is FQGNSA. Trimming removed 4 bases from V and 1 base from J, with 14 bases in between. The CDR3 reads CASSSGGRRSNQPQHF. The CDR3 DNA is TGTGCCAGCAGCTCCGGGGGTAGGCGGAGCAATCAGCCCCAGCATTTT.

V gene TRBV7-6 combines with J gene TRBJ1-1; a weak D match, TRBD1 (6 bases). CDR3 length: 13 amino acids. Trimming took 2 bases from V and 4 from J, leaving 8 bases between them. CDR1 SGHVS and CDR2 FNYEAQ come from the germline V gene. CDR3: CASSLTGITEAFF. CDR3 nucleotides: TGTGCCAGCAGCTTAACAGGGATCACTGAAGCTTTCTTT.

In the case of this clone: Other DNA sequences in the same sample also yield this CDR3. For the CDR3, the DNA is TGTGCCAGCAGCCCGGGACTAGCGTCGTACGAGCAGTACTTC. It is translated as CASSPGLASYEQYF. This chain joins TRBV27 and TRBJ2-7; 10 nucleotides line up with TRBD2. Germline V lookup: CDR1 MNHEY, CDR2 SMNVEV (reference sequence). The CDR3 covers 14 residues. Germline trimming cut 6 bases from V and 4 bases from J; bases unmatched to any gene: 6.

The chain joins TRBV2 to TRBJ2-3, with 9 bases identical to TRBD1. V shed 6 bases, J shed 2 bases, and the junction held 6 bases outside the gene matches. The germline V gene has CDR1 SNHLY and CDR2 FYNNEI. The CDR3 length is 15 residues. CDR3 in DNA: TGTGCCAGCAGGATGGACAGGGGAAACACAGATACGCAGTATTTT. It codes for CASRMDRGNTDTQYF.

The chain has TRBV6-6 and TRBJ2-5, with D perhaps matching TRBD1 (6 bases). The V end was cut by 2 bases, the J end by 3 bases, with 7 bases between. The CDR3 is 13 amino acids. Germline values: CDR1 MNHNY, CDR2 SVGAGI (reference sequence). CDR3 nucleotide sequence: TGTGCCAGCAGTTACGGGGGCGAAGAGACCCAGTACTTC. It encodes CASSYGGEETQYF.

Only one count was recorded for this clone. J is TRBJ2-1 and V is TRBV5-6; no clear D gene. The CDR3 contains 12 residues. V shed 1 base and J shed 5 bases, with 4 bases lying between them. Germline CDR1 reads SGHDT; CDR2 reads YYEEEE. CDR3 loop: CASSLHNNEQFF. The CDR3 nucleotides are TGTGCCAGCAGCTTGCATAACAATGAGCAGTTCTTC. Filled out from reference TRBV5-6 and TRBJ2-1, the complete variable domain reads DAGVTQSPTHLIKTRGQQVTLRCSPKSGHDTVSWYQQALGQGPQFIFQYYEEEERQRGNFPDRFSGHQFPNYSSELNVNALLLGDSALYLCASSLHNNEQFFGPGTRLTVL.

The V and J genes are TRBV6-6 and TRBJ1-1; 8 bases align to TRBD1. V shed 9 bases, J shed 8 bases, and the junction held 11 bases outside the gene matches. Germline values: CDR1 MNHNY, CDR2 SVGAGI (reference sequence). The CDR3 totals 13 residues. The CDR3 DNA reads TGTGCCAGTTCGACAGGGGCCGCCACCGAAGCTTTCTTT. Translated: CASSTGAATEAFF.

The V and J genes are TRBV29-1 and TRBJ2-5; D may correspond to TRBD1 or TRBD2 (5 bases each). Germline-derived CDR1 and CDR2 are SQVTM and ANQGSEA. The CDR3 spans 14 residues. V lost 6 bases and J lost 2, with 16 bases in between. The CDR3 sequence: CSVDSRDGQETQYF. For the CDR3, the DNA is TGCAGCGTAGATAGCCGGGACGGTCAAGAGACCCAGTACTTC.

This clone was detected a few times. The genes are TRBV28 and TRBJ1-5, with no clear D. Germline V gene lookup returns CDR1 MDHEN and CDR2 SYDVKM. The CDR3 length is 15 residues. V lost 6 bases and J 0 bases, leaving 12 bases between the germline ends. The CDR3 region has the DNA TGTGCCAGCAGACCTCAGATCTATAGCAATCAGCCCCAGCATTTT. Amino acid sequence: CASRPQIYSNQPQHF.